This entry lists 22 T cell receptor beta chains sequenced from one sample in a study of blood T cell repertoires in COVID-19. The method was immunoSEQ multiplex PCR; TCRdb's version includes in-frame clones alone and lacks a portion of them. The top ten clones hold approximately 9% of a sample with 250,000 or so clones, 86% of them seen once. What was sequenced was peripheral blood. The receptor source for this set is a man aged 40-55 years with active or convalescent COVID-19.

The CDR3 loop is CASSAVGGAFISTNEKLFF. The DNA of the CDR3 is TGTGCCAGCAGCGCCGTGGGGGGGGCGTTTATTTCAACTAATGAAAAACTGTTTTTT. The rearrangement links TRBV28 to TRBJ1-4; possible D gene TRBD1, 6 bases. V was cut by 6 bases and J by 0 bases, with 23 bases left in between. The CDR3 contains 19 residues. Per germline, CDR1 MDHEN and CDR2 SYDVKM.

On this clone itself: This specimen includes other DNA sequences encoding the same CDR3. This rearrangement joins TRBV3-1 (or the pseudogene TRBV3-2) to TRBJ2-1, with 8 nucleotides matching TRBD2. Germline values: CDR1 LGHDT, CDR2 YNNKEL (reference sequence). The CDR3 consists of 15 residues. V trimming: 0 bases; J trimming: 4 bases; junction bases outside the gene matches: 2. DNA for the CDR3: TGTGCCAGCAGCCAAGATCCGGGGGGGTACAATGAGCAGTTCTTC. Translated: CASSQDPGGYNEQFF.

The chain joins TRBV10-1 to TRBJ1-1; TRBD1 might be the D (5 bases). The CDR3 covers 13 residues. Looked up from germline, CDR1 is WNHNN and CDR2 is SYGVQD (reference sequence). Trimming took 3 bases from V and 1 from J, leaving 6 bases between them. DNA of the CDR3: TGCGCCAGCAGTGAAGGGGCGAACACTGAAGCTTTCTTT. Translation: CASSEGANTEAFF.

As regards this clone: One end of the junction is discordant with germline, which a read error may explain. The V call is TRBV19, the J call TRBJ2-7, with D unclear. Germline CDR1 LNHDA, CDR2 SQIVND (reference sequence). The CDR3 has 9 amino acids. The CDR3: CASQCAVRF. CDR3 coding DNA: TGTGCCAGCCAGTGTGCCGTCCGCTTC.

The chain uses TRBV7-3 and TRBJ2-1, with a possible D match to TRBD1 (6 bases). This CDR3 has 15 residues. Germline CDR1 reads SGHTA; CDR2 reads FQGTGA. Trimming left V 2 bases short and J 4 bases short, with 12 bases between. CDR3 region: CASSLSGTRYNEQFF. CDR3 DNA sequence: TGTGCCAGCAGCTTATCCGGGACACGATACAATGAGCAGTTCTTC.

The chain combines TRBV6-1 with TRBJ2-2; no firm D call. V lost 1 base, J lost 1 base, and 10 bases lay in between. The CDR3 totals 16 residues. The germline CDR1 and CDR2 sequences are MNHNS and SASEGT. The CDR3 DNA follows: TGTGCCAGCAGTGAAGTGCTCGAGGTGAACACCGGGGAGCTGTTTTTT. Amino acid sequence: CASSEVLEVNTGELFF.

This clone has only a few counts. At one end the junction does not follow the germline gene, possibly because of a read error. V and J are TRBV13 and TRBJ2-3; tentative D call: TRBD1 (7 bases). CDR1 and CDR2 from the germline V gene are PRHDT and FYEKMQ (reference sequence). The CDR3 runs to 13 residues. The CDR3 reads CASSLRGFDRAGF. Here the CDR3 DNA reads TGTGCCAGCAGCCTGCGGGGCTTTGACAGGGCCGGTTTT. Full variable domain (remainder filled in from reference TRBV13 and TRBJ2-3): AAGVIQSPRHLIKEKRETATLKCYPIPRHDTVYWYQQGPGQDPQFLISFYEKMQSDKGSIPDRFSAQQFSDYHSELNMSSLELGDSALYFCASSLRGFDRAGFGPGTRLTVL.

This chain joins TRBV6-5 and TRBJ2-7; D remains unclear. CDR1 and CDR2 (germline): MNHEY, SVGAGI. Trimming stripped 3 bases from V and 5 bases from J, with 11 bases between. The CDR3 sequence is 13 residues long. The DNA for the CDR3 is TGTGCCAGCAGTTATCCAGGAACCCACGAGCAGTACTTC. This sequence encodes CASSYPGTHEQYF.

V gene TRBV3-1 (or the pseudogene TRBV3-2) combines with J gene TRBJ1-5, with D possibly being TRBD1 (6 bases). CDR1 is LGHDT, CDR2 YNNKEL, per germline (reference sequence). The length of the CDR3 is 14 residues. With 4 bases removed from V and 2 bases from J, the gap between germline ends came to 9 bases. The CDR3 sequence: CASSPSGGNQPQHF. The CDR3 bases are TGTGCCAGCAGCCCTTCAGGGGGCAATCAGCCCCAGCATTTT.

The chain joins TRBV7-6 to TRBJ2-5, with TRBD1 as a possible D gene (6 bases). The V gene lost 6 bases and the J gene lost 1 base, with 9 bases spanning the gap. Germline V gene lookup returns CDR1 SGHVS and CDR2 FNYEAQ. The CDR3 has 13 amino acids. This CDR3 is CASREGGQETQYF. For the CDR3, the DNA is TGTGCCAGCAGAGAAGGGGGCCAAGAGACCCAGTACTTC.

J is TRBJ2-6 and V is TRBV6-1, with D perhaps TRBD1 (5 bases). Germline CDR1 is MNHNS and CDR2 is SASEGT. The ends were cut back, 2 bases at V and 2 bases at J, with 16 bases in the middle. This CDR3 has 18 amino acids. The CDR3 nucleotides are TGTGCCAGCAGTGAAAGGGTCAGGGTGGCAGCTGGGGCCAACGTCCTGACTTTC. The encoded protein is CASSERVRVAAGANVLTF.

This chain joins TRBV9 and TRBJ2-3, with 8 bases lining up with TRBD1. Germline CDR1 is SGDLS and CDR2 is YYNGEE. The J segment lost 3 bases and the V segment lost 4 bases, leaving 7 bases of the junction unmatched. The CDR3 is 15 amino acids. In DNA form, the CDR3 reads TGTGCCAGCAGCACCCGGGACAGGACGACAGATACGCAGTATTTT. Translated, it gives CASSTRDRTTDTQYF.

The chain combines TRBV29-1 with TRBJ2-3; possibly TRBD2 for D (5 bases). The germline V gene has CDR1 SQVTM and CDR2 ANQGSEA. The V end lost 4 bases, the J end lost 0 bases, and 11 bases lay between the germline ends. This CDR3 region has 14 residues. CDR3: CSVGSGISTDTQYF. The CDR3 nucleotides read TGCAGCGTTGGTTCGGGGATTAGCACAGATACGCAGTATTTT.

CDR3 sequence reads: CATSVWTGGGYGYTF. CDR3 DNA sequence: TGTGCCACCAGTGTGTGGACAGGGGGCGGCTATGGCTACACCTTC. This chain uses TRBV24-1 with TRBJ1-2, with 11 bases identical to TRBD1. This CDR3 has 15 amino acids. The germline V gene has CDR1 KGHDR and CDR2 SFDVKD. With 5 bases clipped from V and 4 bases from J, the junction kept 5 bases outside the gene matches.

This clone was counted many times. The genes are TRBV4-1 and TRBJ1-1; D call uncertain. Germline V gene data show CDR1 as MGHRA and CDR2 as YSYEKL. This CDR3 spans 14 amino acids. Trimming stripped 5 bases from V and 1 base from J, with 11 bases between. In DNA form, the CDR3 reads TGCGCCAGCAGCTTGTCCTCGTCGAACACTGAAGCTTTCTTT. Its protein product is CASSLSSSNTEAFF.

This chain connects TRBV13 to TRBJ2-7; D unclear. The CDR3 has 11 amino acids. Deletions cut 4 bases from V and 1 base from J, with 2 bases between. The V gene's germline CDR1 is PRHDT and CDR2 FYEKMQ (reference sequence). This CDR3 is CASSSSYEQYF. DNA of the CDR3: TGTGCCAGCAGCTCATCCTACGAGCAGTACTTC.

The rearrangement uses TRBV4-2 and TRBJ2-1; 9 positions agree with TRBD2. The CDR3 extends over 17 amino acids. Trimming removed 0 bases from V and 7 bases from J; junction bases left unmatched: 10. CDR1 is LGHNA, CDR2 YNFKEQ, per germline. The CDR3 is CASSQDEISGSGNEQFF. The CDR3 coding sequence is TGTGCCAGCAGCCAAGATGAGATTAGCGGGAGTGGGAATGAGCAGTTCTTC.

This clone was seen only a few times. The chain recombines TRBV28 with TRBJ1-4; 10 bases are a match to TRBD1. The V gene end was trimmed by 10 bases and the J gene end by 6 bases; junction bases not matched to a gene: 5. CDR1 is MDHEN, CDR2 SYDVKM, per germline. This CDR3 has 13 amino acids. CDR3 loop: CATSGTGDEKLFF. The CDR3 DNA reads TGTGCCACCTCCGGGACAGGGGATGAAAAACTGTTTTTT.

CDR3: CASSQAGQNYGYTF. CDR3 nucleotides: TGCGCCAGCAGCCAGGCAGGGCAGAACTATGGCTACACCTTC. The chain carries TRBV5-1 and TRBJ1-2; D possibly corresponds to TRBD1 (5 bases). The CDR3 spans 14 residues. CDR1 is SGHRS and CDR2 is YFSETQ in the germline V gene. V was trimmed by 4 bases and J by 2 bases, leaving 12 bases between them.

This chain uses TRBV5-4 with TRBJ2-2, with a weak D call TRBD1 (6 bases). The CDR3 runs 15 residues. V was trimmed by 4 bases and J by 2 bases, leaving 12 bases between them. Germline V gene sequence: CDR1 SGHNT, CDR2 YYREEE (reference sequence). The CDR3 nucleotides are TGTGCCAGCAGCCCACTGGACAGTAACACCGGGGAGCTGTTTTTT. Residues: CASSPLDSNTGELFF.

This chain connects TRBV5-5 to TRBJ2-3; 8 bases match TRBD1. This CDR3 is 14 amino acids long. V trimming: 2 bases; J trimming: 3 bases; junction bases outside the gene matches: 2. Germline V gene sequence: CDR1 SGHKS, CDR2 YYEKEE (reference sequence). CDR3 nucleotides: TGTGCCAGCAGCTTTGGACAGGGAACAGATACGCAGTATTTT. Translating it yields CASSFGQGTDTQYF.

The chain employs TRBV24-1 and TRBJ2-7; 9 nucleotides line up with TRBD1. Germline V gene data show CDR1 as KGHDR and CDR2 as SFDVKD. The CDR3 extends over 18 amino acids. J lost 5 bases, V lost 3 bases, and 16 bases had no gene match. The chain's CDR3 is CATSDVQGAGVLIHEQYF. CDR3 bases: TGTGCCACCAGTGATGTACAGGGGGCAGGGGTACTTATCCACGAGCAGTACTTC.